One and the same sample provided the 30 T cell receptor beta chains below, sequenced in a study of CXCR3-negative and CXCR3-positive naive CD8 T cells. TRB cDNA was prepared as libraries by UMI-labeled 5' RACE. TCRdb re-called the 5' RACE reads and shows each CDR3 protein once, DNA omitted. The table for this sample gives 23,000 or so distinct CDR3 sequences. The sample comprised naive CXCR3- CD8+ T cells from blood. Subset of the sample: CD45RO-CCR7+CD27+CD95- naive CD8+ T cells lacking CXCR3 (TNR3-). These receptor sequences come from a human donor in good health. Some clones in this sample may be carry-over from other donors' samples.

The V call is TRBV7-3, the J call TRBJ2-3. CDR1 and CDR2 (germline): SGHTA, FQGTGA. The CDR3 is made up of 15 amino acids. This CDR3 is CASSPDGGGFDTQYF.

The gene calls are TRBV7-2 and TRBJ2-3. The length of the CDR3 is 12 residues. Germline V gene sequence: CDR1 SGHTA, CDR2 FQGNSA. The CDR3: CASSLVGDTQYF.

The chain uses TRBV7-6 and TRBJ2-5; TCRdb lists TRBD1, though no DNA is available to test this call. From germline, CDR1 is SGHVS and CDR2 FNYEAQ. The CDR3 spans 17 residues. The CDR3 sequence is CASSRQRDAGWEETQYF.

J is TRBJ2-7 and V is TRBV19; TCRdb's D gene call, TRBD1, goes unchecked for lack of DNA. This CDR3 has 13 residues. The germline gives CDR1 LNHDA, CDR2 SQIVND (reference sequence). The CDR3 loop is CASSLGGFYEQYF. The whole variable domain, filled in from reference TRBV19 and TRBJ2-7, reads DGGITQSPKYLFRKEGQNVTLSCEQNLNHDAMYWYRQDPGQGLRLIYYSQIVNDFQKGDIAEGYSVSREKKESFPLTVTSAQKNPTAFYLCASSLGGFYEQYFGPGTRLTVT.

The CDR3 sequence: CASSATLFRSYEQYF. V is TRBV28 and J is TRBJ2-7. This CDR3 has 15 residues. The germline V gene encodes CDR1 MDHEN and CDR2 SYDVKM.

V is TRBV14 and J is TRBJ2-7; TCRdb gives TRBD1 as the D gene, but with no DNA this cannot be confirmed. CDR3 length: 17 amino acids. Germline loops: CDR1 SGHDN, CDR2 FVKESK. The CDR3 region is CASSQDLKVGPDYEQYF.

This chain connects TRBV7-2 to TRBJ1-2; TCRdb returns TRBD1, unconfirmable since there is no DNA. The CDR3 is 16 residues long. The V gene's germline CDR1 is SGHTA and CDR2 FQGNSA. The CDR3 protein is CASSPRDRVVDGGYTF.

J is TRBJ1-2 and V is TRBV4-1. The CDR3 spans 14 residues. Germline V gene lookup returns CDR1 MGHRA and CDR2 YSYEKL. This CDR3 is CASSFVGENYGYTF.

This chain links TRBV7-8 with TRBJ2-7; the TCRdb D gene call, TRBD1, has no DNA to confirm it. CDR1 and CDR2 from the germline V gene are SGHVS and FQNEAQ. The CDR3 runs to 14 residues. This CDR3 reads CASSRGERVYEQYF.

This sequence joins TRBV9 and TRBJ1-1. CDR1 is SGDLS and CDR2 is YYNGEE in the germline V gene. The CDR3 has 16 residues. CDR3 loop: CASSVVVPEDDGEAFF. The full variable domain, rest sourced from reference TRBV9 and TRBJ1-1, is DSGVTQTPKHLITATGQRVTLRCSPRSGDLSVYWYQQSLDQGLQFLIQYYNGEERAKGNILERFSAQQFPDLHSELNLSSLELGDSALYFCASSVVVPEDDGEAFFGQGTRLTVV.

V and J are TRBV28 and TRBJ2-7. Per the germline V gene, CDR1 is MDHEN and CDR2 is SYDVKM. The CDR3 loop spans 14 amino acids. The CDR3 region is CASSFRQDPYEQYF.

Its frequency marks this clonotype as medium-sized. The CDR3 is CSLPGAGGLYNEQFF. The chain recombines TRBV20-1 with TRBJ2-1; TCRdb picks TRBD2, but there is no DNA to check that call. The CDR3 covers 15 residues. Per germline, CDR1 DFQATT and CDR2 SNEGSKA (reference sequence).

J is TRBJ2-5 and V is TRBV28; TCRdb outputs TRBD2, but without DNA this stays unchecked. Germline CDR1 is MDHEN and CDR2 is SYDVKM. The CDR3 length is 15 residues. CDR3 amino acids: CASSPGLAAEETQYF.

The gene calls are TRBV7-9 and TRBJ2-1; TCRdb indicates TRBD1, and absent DNA this call remains unverified. CDR1 and CDR2 (germline): SEHNR, FQNEAQ (reference sequence). The CDR3 runs to 14 residues. Here the CDR3 reads CASRPIGASREQFF.

The rearrangement links TRBV7-8 to TRBJ2-3; the TRBD2 assignment by TCRdb is unverifiable without DNA. This CDR3 contains 15 residues. Germline lookup yields CDR1 SGHVS and CDR2 FQNEAQ. This CDR3 is CASSLAAEATDTQYF.

J is TRBJ2-2 and V is TRBV29-1. CDR1 and CDR2 from the germline V gene are SQVTM and ANQGSEA. The CDR3 is made up of 13 amino acids. CDR3 sequence: CSVDYTGTGELFF.

The chain combines TRBV10-3 with TRBJ2-1. The CDR3 extends over 15 amino acids. Germline V lookup: CDR1 ENHRY, CDR2 SYGVKD. The CDR3 protein is CAISEGGNSYNEQFF.

V gene TRBV29-1 combines with J gene TRBJ2-6; TCRdb's D call, TRBD1, is unchecked because there is no DNA. Germline V CDR1 and CDR2: SQVTM, ANQGSEA. This CDR3 region has 17 residues. The CDR3 reads CSVGGGDSFSGANVLTF.

The chain has TRBV27 and TRBJ1-2; TCRdb proposes TRBD1, but this gene call is untestable without DNA. CDR1 is MNHEY and CDR2 is SMNVEV in the germline V gene (reference sequence). This CDR3 is 15 amino acids long. CDR3 loop: CASSPGTGGNYGYTF.

The chain has TRBV5-5 and TRBJ1-1; TCRdb picks TRBD1, but there is no DNA to check that call. The CDR3 runs 15 residues. Germline CDR1 SGHKS, CDR2 YYEKEE (reference sequence). This CDR3 reads CASGPGGDPNTEAFF.

The gene calls are TRBV7-2 and TRBJ1-5. Germline V gene data show CDR1 as SGHTA and CDR2 as FQGNSA. The CDR3 extends over 15 amino acids. This CDR3 is CASSYLTIGNQPQHF.

The rearrangement uses TRBV28 and TRBJ2-3; absent DNA, TCRdb's TRBD2 call cannot be checked. The germline gives CDR1 MDHEN, CDR2 SYDVKM. This CDR3 has 14 amino acids. The CDR3 loop reads CASSKRIAGDTQYF.

The chain uses TRBV4-3 and TRBJ2-1; the D call of TRBD2 rests on TCRdb alone, since no DNA is present to check it. Germline V gene data show CDR1 as LGHNA and CDR2 as YSLEER. The CDR3 spans 15 residues. This chain's CDR3 is CASSQDQEGNNEQFF.

This chain connects TRBV29-1 to TRBJ2-7; TCRdb names TRBD1, which stays unverified in the absence of DNA. CDR3 length equals 12 residues. CDR1 SQVTM and CDR2 ANQGSEA come from the germline V gene. CDR3 in amino acids: CSVLTDSYEQYF.

V is TRBV28 and J is TRBJ1-5; the TRBD1 assignment by TCRdb is unverifiable without DNA. Germline CDR1 and CDR2: MDHEN and SYDVKM. The CDR3 sequence is 14 residues long. The CDR3 loop is CASSSRGGNQPQHF. The full variable domain, with the rest looked up from reference TRBV28 and TRBJ1-5, is DVKVTQSSRYLVKRTGEKVFLECVQDMDHENMFWYRQDPGLGLRLIYFSYDVKMKEKGDIPEGYSVSREKKERFSLILESASTNQTSMYLCASSSRGGNQPQHFGDGTRLSIL.

The chain combines TRBV6-5 with TRBJ2-5; TCRdb picks TRBD1, but there is no DNA to check that call. CDR1 is MNHEY and CDR2 is SVGAGI in the germline V gene. There are 15 residues in the CDR3. CDR3 in amino acids: CASSYYGGIGETQYF.

CDR3 region: CASSPDNSYEQYF. This rearrangement joins TRBV19 to TRBJ2-7; TCRdb proposes TRBD1, but this gene call is untestable without DNA. There are 13 residues in the CDR3. The germline CDR1 and CDR2 sequences are LNHDA and SQIVND (reference sequence).

The gene calls are TRBV28 and TRBJ2-3; TCRdb names TRBD1, which stays unverified in the absence of DNA. CDR3 length equals 15 residues. CDR1 and CDR2 (germline): MDHEN, SYDVKM. The CDR3 loop reads CASSFGGVDTDTQYF.

The V call is TRBV11-2, the J call TRBJ2-2; TCRdb's D call, TRBD1, is unchecked because there is no DNA. This CDR3 contains 15 residues. Germline V CDR1 and CDR2: SGHAT, FQNNGV. CDR3 in amino acids: CASSPKDRATGELFF.

The chain couples TRBV29-1 to TRBJ2-7; as DNA is missing, the TRBD1 call by TCRdb cannot be tested. CDR1 is SQVTM and CDR2 is ANQGSEA in the germline V gene. This CDR3 region has 15 residues. Here the CDR3 reads CSVEESGQISYEQYF.